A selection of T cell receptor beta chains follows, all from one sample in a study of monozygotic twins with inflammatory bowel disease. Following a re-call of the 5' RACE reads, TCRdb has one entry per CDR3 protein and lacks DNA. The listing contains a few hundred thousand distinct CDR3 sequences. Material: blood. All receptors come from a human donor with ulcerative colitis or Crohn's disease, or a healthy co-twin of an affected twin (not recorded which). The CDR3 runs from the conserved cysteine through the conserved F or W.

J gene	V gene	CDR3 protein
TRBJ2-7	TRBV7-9	CASSFRDSYEQYF
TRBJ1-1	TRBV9	CASSVDPGRPNTEAFF
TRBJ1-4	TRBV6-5	CASRRGYNEKLFF
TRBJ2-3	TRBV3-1	CASSQTSGGQYF
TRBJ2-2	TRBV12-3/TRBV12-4	CASSLWTGLTGELFF
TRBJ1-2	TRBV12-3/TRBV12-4	CASSQTRGYTF
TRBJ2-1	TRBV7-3	CASSAPGHNEQFF
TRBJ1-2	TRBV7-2	CASSPGPGQGSSYTF
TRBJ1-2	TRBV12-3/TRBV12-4	CASSLDGALNYGYTF
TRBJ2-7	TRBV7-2	CASSLDQGSYEQYF
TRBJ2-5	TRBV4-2	CASSQGLRGAYQETQYF
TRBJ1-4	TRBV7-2	CASSFAGTVNEKLFF
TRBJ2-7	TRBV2	CASSVDTSYEQYF
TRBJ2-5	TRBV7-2	CASGLSGRSETQYF
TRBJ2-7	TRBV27	CASSLSTGQIYEQYF
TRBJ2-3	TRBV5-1	CASSLEGSTDTQYF
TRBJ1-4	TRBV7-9	CASSHGRNNEKLFF
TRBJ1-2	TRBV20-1	CSAPDRWTNYGYTF
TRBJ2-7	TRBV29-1	CPEGGDYEQYF
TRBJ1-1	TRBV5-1	CASRLKGGTEAFF
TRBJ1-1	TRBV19	CASSIKQGVNTEAFF
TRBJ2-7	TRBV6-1	CASSRTHNSYEQYF
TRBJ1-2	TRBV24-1	CATSETIQGTYGYTF
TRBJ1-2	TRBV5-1	CASSLGVSSNYGYTF
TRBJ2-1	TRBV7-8	CASSLITSGGNEQFF
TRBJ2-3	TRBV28	CASSHSQGPGGYF
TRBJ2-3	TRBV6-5	CASSYTQRSGGTTDTQYF
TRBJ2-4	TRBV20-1	CSVRRTDHGNIQYF
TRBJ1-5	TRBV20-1	CSAMVPGQGASESNQPQHF
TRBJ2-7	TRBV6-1	CASTPHRGEQYF
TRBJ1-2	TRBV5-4	CASSLEAARGYTF
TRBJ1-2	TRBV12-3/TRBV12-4	CASSPSDTNYGYTF
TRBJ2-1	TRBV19	CASTTRGSGGWWNEQFF
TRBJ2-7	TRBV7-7	CASSLAFWDRVGYEQYF
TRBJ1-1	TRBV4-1	CASSPRGRENTEAFF
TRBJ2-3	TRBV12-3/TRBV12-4	CASSFLENTQYF
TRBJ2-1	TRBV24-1	CATSELGQDNEQFF